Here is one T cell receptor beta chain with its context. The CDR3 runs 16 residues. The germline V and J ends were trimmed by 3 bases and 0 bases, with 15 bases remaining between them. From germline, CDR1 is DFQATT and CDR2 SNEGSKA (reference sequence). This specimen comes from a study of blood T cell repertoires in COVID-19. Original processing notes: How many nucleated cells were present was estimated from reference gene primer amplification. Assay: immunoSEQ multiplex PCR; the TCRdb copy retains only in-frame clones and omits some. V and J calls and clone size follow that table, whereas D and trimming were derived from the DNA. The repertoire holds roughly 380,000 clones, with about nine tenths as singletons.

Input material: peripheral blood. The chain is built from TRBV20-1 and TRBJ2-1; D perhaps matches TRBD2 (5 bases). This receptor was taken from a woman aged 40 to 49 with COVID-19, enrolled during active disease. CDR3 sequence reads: CSASVAKRSSYNEQFF. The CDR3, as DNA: TGCAGTGCTAGTGTCGCTAAGCGGAGCTCCTACAATGAGCAGTTCTTC.